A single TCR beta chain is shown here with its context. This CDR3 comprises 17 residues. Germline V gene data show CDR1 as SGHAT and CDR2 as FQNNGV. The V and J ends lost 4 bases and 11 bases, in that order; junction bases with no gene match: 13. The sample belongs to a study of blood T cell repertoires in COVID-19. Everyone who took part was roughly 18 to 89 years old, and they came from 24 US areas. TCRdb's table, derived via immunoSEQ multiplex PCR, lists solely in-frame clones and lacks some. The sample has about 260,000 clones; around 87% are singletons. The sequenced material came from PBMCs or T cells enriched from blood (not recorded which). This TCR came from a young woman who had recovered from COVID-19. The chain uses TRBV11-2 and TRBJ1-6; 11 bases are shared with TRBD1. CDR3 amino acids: CASSSGTGGRVDTPLHF. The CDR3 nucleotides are TGTGCCAGCAGCTCCGGGACAGGGGGTAGGGTAGATACACCCCTCCACTTT. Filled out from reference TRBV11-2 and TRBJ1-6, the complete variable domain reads EAGVAQSPRYKIIEKRQSVAFWCNPISGHATLYWYQQILGQGPKLLIQFQNNGVVDDSQLPKDRFSAERLKGVDSTLKIQPAKLEDSAVYLCASSSGTGGRVDTPLHFGNGTRLTVT.